This T cell receptor (beta chain) was found in a study of cytomegalovirus exposure and HLA in healthy donors. General study findings and limits: A few CMV-associated chains proved CMV antigen-specific in vitro. The authors later linked a missense DCLRE1C variant to TCR beta V- and J-gene trimming. Follow-up analysis found HLA locus-dependent TCR association rates, highest for DRB1 and lowest for HLA-C.

A remark on this clone: Its antigen is undetermined.

Per the germline V gene, CDR1 is SGHTA and CDR2 is FQGNSA. Trimming took 1 base from V and 3 from J, leaving 7 bases between them. There are 13 residues in the CDR3. Both 60 Vbeta primers and 13 Jbeta primers went into the PCR. Clones were sequenced by immunoSEQ multiplex PCR, and TCRdb holds only the in-frame ones, with some missing. Counted here are 80,000 to 100,000 clones, around four fifths occurring once; the ten biggest clones make up roughly 7.3%. The clonotype was recovered from a man aged 45-60 years in good health and CMV-seropositive. Sequenced input: PBMCs. V and J are TRBV7-2 and TRBJ2-7; possible D gene TRBD1, 5 bases. The CDR3 DNA is TGTGCCAGCAGCTTAGGGACATACTACGAGCAGTACTTC. It is translated as CASSLGTYYEQYF. Supplemented by reference TRBV7-2 and TRBJ2-7, the full variable domain reads GAGVSQSPSNKVTEKGKDVELRCDPISGHTALYWYRQSLGQGLEFLIYFQGNSAPDKSGLPSDRFSAERTGGSVSTLTIQRTQQEDSAVYLCASSLGTYYEQYFGPGTRLTVT.